This TCR beta chain was profiled in a study of memory CD4+ T cells and cytomegalovirus serostatus. Germline V lookup: CDR1 DFQATT, CDR2 SNEGSKA (reference sequence). V lost 2 bases and J lost 2, with 0 bases in between. There are 10 residues in the CDR3. Original handling: After removing out-of-frame reads, under 2.5 million distinct TCRbeta sequences remained. Some clones are missing from TCRdb's copy, which holds only in-frame ones; the method was immunoSEQ multiplex PCR. That table gives V, J and clone size, and the DNA gave D and trimming. The sample contains about 27,000 clones, 75% to 80% of which appear only once. Single viable CD3+CD4+CD8-CD45RO+ cells were sorted as the memory CD4+ T cells.

The sequencing input was memory CD4+ T cells from blood. The source of this sequence is an adult in good health and CMV-seronegative. The chain recombines TRBV20-1 with TRBJ2-5, with D unclear. The CDR3 bases are TGCAGTGCTAGACAAGAGACCCAGTACTTC. This sequence encodes CSARQETQYF.